This TCR beta chain was sequenced for a study of human T cells and chemical hapten exposure. General study results and limits: Clustering by CDR3 similarity yielded significantly more large clusters from expanded TCRs than controls.

Individual cDNA molecules (in the library) carried attached unique molecular identifiers. One entry per CDR3 protein results from TCRdb running MiXCR on the RACE reads. The sample yields tens of thousands of distinct CDR3 sequences, roughly 7.2% seen once. CDR1 and CDR2 from the germline V gene are SGHRS and YFSETQ. V gave up 3 bases and J gave up 3 bases; unmatched junction bases: 6. The CDR3 extends over 15 amino acids. The table lists this clonotype with many counts. The antigen is unknown. Specified time point: patch test 1, 2 weeks after DPC sensitization. Noted treatment: therapeutic diphenylcyclopropenone sensitization with weekly scalp DPC.

Specimen: whole blood, collected in connection with sensitization to the hapten diphenylcyclopropenone (DPC). The receptor's source is a woman in her twenties or thirties with alopecia areata. Some clones in this sample may be carry-over from other donors' samples. This sequence joins TRBV5-1 and TRBJ2-7; 10 nucleotides line up with TRBD1. The CDR3 nucleotides read TGCGCCAGCAGCTCACAGGGACAGGGGATCTACGAGCAGTACTTC. Translated: CASSSQGQGIYEQYF.